The clone carrying this TCR beta chain came up a few times. A single record per CDR3 protein comes from TCRdb applying MiXCR to the 5' RACE reads. The repertoire includes 35,000 to 55,000 distinct CDR3 sequences, more than 20% of them detected once, and 3.5% to 4.5% sits in the top ten. The germline V and J ends were trimmed by 5 bases and 6 bases, with 11 bases remaining between them. CDR1 and CDR2 (germline): MNHNY, SVGAGI (reference sequence). CDR3 length equals 14 residues. Treg sorting used a CD4+CD25+CD127-/low gate. The TCR comes from a female donor with breast cancer. The chain uses TRBV6-6 and TRBJ1-6; tentatively, D is TRBD1 (5 bases). Sequenced input: Tregs sorted from a lymph node. CDR3 coding DNA: TGTGCCAGCAGTCCCCGGGACCGTAATTCACCCCTCCACTTT. It is translated as CASSPRDRNSPLHF.